Listed below are T cell receptor beta chains from one sample, sequenced in a study of blood T cell repertoires in COVID-19. Clones were sequenced by immunoSEQ multiplex PCR, and TCRdb holds only the in-frame ones, with some missing. The sample has 150,000 to 200,000 clones, 82% seen once. Sequencing used peripheral blood. These receptors were collected from a woman in her sixties or seventies with acute or convalescent COVID-19. Both conserved end residues are part of each CDR3. The order of the fields is J gene, clone size, V gene, D gene, CDR3 DNA, CDR3 protein. D genes are given only for firm matches. Size is stated for part of the rows, as once, few or many counts, or as a class when the clone is expanded.

>TRBJ2-1|-|TRBV7-2|TRBD2
TGTGCCAGCAGCATCAGCGGGGGGGGCTACAATGAGCAGTTCTTC
CASSISGGGYNEQFF
>TRBJ2-7|-|TRBV28|-
TGTGCCAGCAGTTCGGGCGAGCAGTACTTC
CASSSGEQYF
>TRBJ1-4|few|TRBV29-1|-
TGCAGCGTTGAAGGACAGGAAGGGGAGGGTAGTGAAAAACTGTTTTTT
CSVEGQEGEGSEKLFF
>TRBJ2-7|-|TRBV6-2/TRBV6-3|TRBD1
TGTGCCAGCAGTTATTGGGCAGGGGGCTGGAACGAGCAGTACTTC
CASSYWAGGWNEQYF
>TRBJ1-6|-|TRBV18|-
TGTGCCAGCTCTACCACGGGTCCTTCGGGGTCCTATAATTCACCCCTCCACTTT
CASSTTGPSGSYNSPLHF
>TRBJ1-2|-|TRBV10-3|-
TGTGCCATCAGCACACATCCCGACATCCCCCTCATCTATGGCTACACCTTC
CAISTHPDIPLIYGYTF
>TRBJ2-2|once|TRBV7-2|TRBD1
TGTGCCAGCAGCTTCACAGGGGATAACGGGGAGCTGTTTTTT
CASSFTGDNGELFF
>TRBJ2-7|once|TRBV6-2/TRBV6-3|TRBD2
TGTGCCAGCAGTACGAGCGGGAGGCGGGAGCAGTACTTC
CASSTSGRREQYF
>TRBJ1-1|-|TRBV12-1|-
TGTGCCAGCAGCTCCCGGGACAGCAACACTGAAGCTTTCTTT
CASSSRDSNTEAFF
>TRBJ1-5|-|TRBV27|TRBD1
TGTGCCAGCAGTCCGGACAGGGGGAGTCAGCCCCAGCATTTT
CASSPDRGSQPQHF
>TRBJ1-6|few|TRBV10-1|-
TGCGCCAGCATCCCAGGGAAGACCGATAATTCACCCCTCCACTTT
CASIPGKTDNSPLHF
>TRBJ2-7|-|TRBV5-6|TRBD1
TGTGCCAGCAGCCCCGGGACAGGGCCGAGGGAGCAGTACTTC
CASSPGTGPREQYF
>TRBJ2-7|-|TRBV10-2|TRBD2
TGCGCCAGCAGTGACTCGGGACTAACCTACGAGCAGTACTTC
CASSDSGLTYEQYF
>TRBJ1-6|-|TRBV6-1|-
TGTGCCAGCAGTGACCCCCCGGGAAATTCACCCCTCCACTTT
CASSDPPGNSPLHF
>TRBJ1-1|-|TRBV19|TRBD1
TGTGCCAGTAGGAAGGACAGGGAGAACACTGAAGCTTTCTTT
CASRKDRENTEAFF
>TRBJ1-1|-|TRBV5-6|-
TGTGCCAGCGCATTGCAGGTGAACACTGAAGCTTTCTTT
CASALQVNTEAFF
>TRBJ2-1|-|TRBV7-2|-
TGTGCCAGCAGCTTAGTGGCGGGATCCTACAATGAGCAGTTCTTC
CASSLVAGSYNEQFF
>TRBJ2-3|-|TRBV3-1/TRBV3-2|TRBD2
TGTGCCAGCAGCCGTTTTGTGAGGGGGACGACTAGCGAGAGCACAGATACGCAGTATTTT
CASSRFVRGTTSESTDTQYF
>TRBJ2-7|-|TRBV2|TRBD1
TGTGCCAGCAGTGCCCAGGGGGCTGGTTCCTACGAGCAGTACTTC
CASSAQGAGSYEQYF
>TRBJ2-1|-|TRBV4-3|TRBD1
TGCGCCAGCAGCCAGGACAGGGGGAGATGGAATGAGCAGTTCTTC
CASSQDRGRWNEQFF
>TRBJ1-1|-|TRBV3-1/TRBV3-2|TRBD1
TGTGCCAGCAGCCACACAGACAGGGTCTCCCGCATGAACACTGAAGCTTTCTTT
CASSHTDRVSRMNTEAFF
>TRBJ1-3|-|TRBV5-1|-
TGCGCCAGCAGCTTGGCCGGGAGGGGCGCCGGAAACACCATATATTTT
CASSLAGRGAGNTIYF
>TRBJ1-6|-|TRBV19|TRBD1
TGTGCCAGTAGTTCTCAATCCGGGACAGGTAGTTCACCCCTCCACTTT
CASSSQSGTGSSPLHF
>TRBJ2-2|-|TRBV9|-
TGTGCCAGCAGCGCTCTACAGGGCATCGGCGGGGAGCTGTTTTTT
CASSALQGIGGELFF
>TRBJ1-5|-|TRBV5-5|-
TGTGCCAGCAGCTTACTAGGGAATCGCAATCAGCCCCAGCATTTT
CASSLLGNRNQPQHF
>TRBJ2-3|-|TRBV29-1|-
TGCAGCGTTGACAGGGCTAGCACAGATACGCAGTATTTT
CSVDRASTDTQYF
>TRBJ2-1|-|TRBV9|TRBD2
TGTGCCAGCACCTCCAAGCTCCGCGGGAGGGCCAATGAGCAGTTCTTC
CASTSKLRGRANEQFF
>TRBJ2-5|-|TRBV6-1|-
TGTGCCAGCAGTGAATGGTTGGGGGGACAAGAGACCCAGTACTTC
CASSEWLGGQETQYF
>TRBJ2-3|-|TRBV11-2|-
TGTGCCAGCAGCTTCTCCCGCAGGGAAACAGATACGCAGTATTTT
CASSFSRRETDTQYF
>TRBJ2-2|-|TRBV2|TRBD1
TGTGCCAGCAGGTGGACAGGTTCGAGCACCGGGGAGCTGTTTTTT
CASRWTGSSTGELFF
>TRBJ1-6|-|TRBV19|-
TGTGCCAGTATGGCCAAGTATAATTCACCCCTCCACTTT
CASMAKYNSPLHF
>TRBJ2-3|-|TRBV6-2/TRBV6-3|-
TGTGCCAGCAGTTACTGGGCAGGCACAGATACGCAGTATTTT
CASSYWAGTDTQYF
>TRBJ2-3|-|TRBV6-2/TRBV6-3|TRBD2
TGTGCCAGCAGTTCTCATAGCGGGAGGGGCACAGATACGCAGTATTTT
CASSSHSGRGTDTQYF
>TRBJ1-3|-|TRBV6-7|-
TGTGCCAGCAGCGACAGTTCTGGAAACACCATATATTTT
CASSDSSGNTIYF
>TRBJ1-2|-|TRBV5-8|-
TGTGCCAGCAGCTTGGCCGGGGAGGGCTATGGCTACACCTTC
CASSLAGEGYGYTF
>TRBJ2-1|-|TRBV19|TRBD2
TGTGCCAGTAGCAAAACCCCGGGACTAGCGGGAGGGTGGCAGTTCTTC
CASSKTPGLAGGWQFF
>TRBJ1-2|-|TRBV18|-
TGTGCCAGCTCACCACCTAACAGTCCCTATGGCTACACCTTC
CASSPPNSPYGYTF
>TRBJ2-7|-|TRBV5-1|TRBD2
TGCGCCAGCAGCTTTCAGTCGTGGACTAGCGGGGCCTACGAGCAGTACTTC
CASSFQSWTSGAYEQYF
>TRBJ1-1|-|TRBV6-2/TRBV6-3|-
TGTGCCAGCAGTTCGGGGGGACGGACGAACACTGAAGCTTTCTTT
CASSSGGRTNTEAFF
>TRBJ1-1|-|TRBV27|-
TGTGCCAGCAGTTTATTCCCGCTAGCGGGCACTGAAGCTTTCTTT
CASSLFPLAGTEAFF
>TRBJ1-2|-|TRBV4-1|-
TGCGCCAGCAGCCACATGGACAGCGTCTATGGCTACACCTTC
CASSHMDSVYGYTF
>TRBJ1-4|-|TRBV5-4|TRBD1
TGTGCCAGCACCCCCGGCCTAAACAGGGGTGAAAAACTGTTTTTT
CASTPGLNRGEKLFF
>TRBJ2-7|once|TRBV6-5|TRBD2
TGTGCCAGCACCCGGACTAGCGGAGGGTACGAGCAGTACTTC
CASTRTSGGYEQYF
>TRBJ1-2|-|TRBV19|-
TGTGCCAGTAGTCCCCAGGGGATCCTATATGGCTACACCTTC
CASSPQGILYGYTF
>TRBJ2-7|-|TRBV28|-
TGTGCCAGCAGAGACATCGTAAACTACGAGCAGTACTTC
CASRDIVNYEQYF
>TRBJ2-1|-|TRBV9|-
TGTGCCAGCAGCCTCTCAGGGGAAGGCTACAATGAGCAGTTCTTC
CASSLSGEGYNEQFF
>TRBJ2-7|few|TRBV9|TRBD2
TGTGCCAGCAGCGTAGGTCCTAGCGGGGGAGTCACAAACTACGAGCAGTACTTC
CASSVGPSGGVTNYEQYF
>TRBJ1-2|-|TRBV28|-
TGTGCCAGCAATGGAGGGGCCAACTATGGCTACACCTTC
CASNGGANYGYTF
>TRBJ2-1|once|TRBV4-1|TRBD2
TGCGCCAGCAGCCAATTGGCTGCGGGAGTCAGGTACAATGAGCAGTTCTTC
CASSQLAAGVRYNEQFF
>TRBJ2-2|-|TRBV7-2|TRBD2
TGTGCCAGCAGCGCCGTCGGGACTAGCGGGGGCCTTAACACCGGGGAGCTGTTTTTT
CASSAVGTSGGLNTGELFF
>TRBJ1-1|-|TRBV12-5|TRBD1
TGTGCTAGTGGGTGGGACAGTGAAGCTTTCTTT
CASGWDSEAFF
>TRBJ2-1|-|TRBV29-1|TRBD2
TGCAGCGCCCCGGGACTAGCGGGATCCACTGAGCAGTTCTTC
CSAPGLAGSTEQFF
>TRBJ1-5|-|TRBV6-5|-
TGTGCCAGCAGTCCGACACAGATTAGCAATCAGCCCCAGCATTTT
CASSPTQISNQPQHF
>TRBJ2-1|once|TRBV28|-
TGTGCCACCGCGGGCTTCTCCTACAATGAGCAGTTCTTC
CATAGFSYNEQFF
>TRBJ1-6|-|TRBV6-2/TRBV6-3|-
TGTGCCAGCAGCCCGCCGTCCGACGGAGCCTATAATTCACCCCTCCACTTT
CASSPPSDGAYNSPLHF
>TRBJ2-1|-|TRBV10-1|-
TGCGCCAGCGGAGCGGACTCCTACAATGAGCAGTTCTTC
CASGADSYNEQFF
>TRBJ1-6|-|TRBV11-2|-
TGTGCCAGCAGCTTACGCACAGACTATAATTCACCCCTCCACTTT
CASSLRTDYNSPLHF
>TRBJ1-5|-|TRBV19|-
TGTGCCAGTAGTTGGGACACCAATCAGCCCCAGCATTTT
CASSWDTNQPQHF
>TRBJ2-1|-|TRBV4-3|TRBD2
TGCGCCAGCAGCCAAGATTCCCGAGCGGGGGTAAACAATGAGCAGTTCTTC
CASSQDSRAGVNNEQFF